Below, 15 T cell receptor beta chains from the same sample are listed, as sequenced in a study of neurological immune-mediated disorders. In TCRdb, the 5' RACE reads were re-called with MiXCR into one record per CDR3 protein. The sample gives some 50,000 distinct CDR3 sequences, approximately 16% of which show up once; roughly 4% is in the top ten. The source material was PBMCs. These receptors were taken from a man in his 60s in good health.

The table lists this clonotype with many counts. The chain joins TRBV12-3 or TRBV12-4 to TRBJ1-1; TRBD1 might be the D (6 bases). The germline V and J ends were trimmed by 5 bases and 3 bases, with 19 bases remaining between them. The CDR3 is made up of 16 amino acids. The CDR3 loop is CASSPAEGGRDTEAFF. The CDR3 DNA sequence: TGTGCCAGCAGTCCCGCGGAGGGGGGGAGGGACACTGAAGCTTTCTTT.

The V and J genes are TRBV10-3 and TRBJ2-7; 12 positions match TRBD2. The CDR3 runs 15 residues. Germline loops: CDR1 ENHRY, CDR2 SYGVKD. The V and J ends lost 6 bases and 4 bases, in that order; junction bases with no gene match: 7. For the CDR3, the DNA is TGTGCCATCAGCTCGTCCCTAGCGGGAGGGTACGAGCAGTACTTC. Its protein product is CAISSSLAGGYEQYF.

In this sample, this clonotype turned up many times. The chain employs TRBV9 and TRBJ2-1; D may be TRBD2 (5 bases). V lost 3 bases, J lost 0 bases, and 10 bases lay in between. CDR1 and CDR2 from the germline V gene are SGDLS and YYNGEE. CDR3 length: 15 residues. The CDR3 region is CASSASGGSYNEQFF. Written as DNA, the CDR3 is TGTGCCAGCAGCGCCAGCGGCGGCTCCTACAATGAGCAGTTCTTC.

This clonotype has a count of ten or more. For the CDR3, the DNA is TGCAGTGCCATCTCGGGCCGGGGCGGCATGGAAGCTTTCTTT. Translated, it gives CSAISGRGGMEAFF. V and J are TRBV20-1 and TRBJ1-1; D is possibly TRBD1 (5 bases). CDR3 length: 14 amino acids. Trimming took off 6 bases at V and 8 bases at J, with 22 bases between the two ends. Germline V gene sequence: CDR1 DFQATT, CDR2 SNEGSKA (reference sequence).

The table lists this clonotype with a count of one. A much larger clonotype is one base distant, so this may be a read error. The chain recombines TRBV4-3 with TRBJ2-2; D might be TRBD2 (6 bases). Per the germline V gene, CDR1 is LGHNA and CDR2 is YSLEER. The CDR3 runs to 17 residues. The CDR3 loop is CASSQGHGTFNTGEPFF. CDR3 DNA: TGCGCCAGCAGCCAAGGGCACGGGACTTTCAACACCGGGGAGCCGTTTTTT.

This clonotype has ten or more counts. The V call is TRBV7-2, the J call TRBJ1-5; 8 bases fit TRBD1. Germline loops: CDR1 SGHTA, CDR2 FQGNSA. With V trimmed by 5 bases and J by 6 bases, 3 bases remained unmatched. There are 13 residues in the CDR3. The CDR3 region is CASSLGQGQPQHF. The CDR3, as DNA: TGTGCCAGCAGCCTAGGACAGGGTCAGCCCCAGCATTTT.

In this sample, this clonotype turned up many times. The CDR3 DNA is TGTGCCAGCAGCTTAGGTCGACTAGCGGGAGGAGGGGGTGAGGAGCAGTACTTC. This gives the protein CASSLGRLAGGGGEEQYF. The chain employs TRBV7-2 and TRBJ2-7, with TRBD2 identical over 13 bases. CDR1 is SGHTA, CDR2 FQGNSA, per germline. V shed 1 base, J shed 7 bases, and the junction held 13 bases outside the gene matches. The CDR3 has 18 residues.

This clonotype was counted between two and nine times. A read error is possible here, since a much larger clone lies one base away. The V call is TRBV20-1, the J call TRBJ2-7; 8 bases map to TRBD2. This CDR3 is 15 amino acids long. Germline-derived CDR1 and CDR2 are DFQATT and SNEGSKA (reference sequence). The junction had 21 bases not matched to a gene; V was cut back by 6 bases and J by 11 bases. The DNA for the CDR3 is TGCAGTGCGACCTACTCGGGAGGGAACATGGGGCAGGAGTACTTC. Amino acids: CSATYSGGNMGQEYF.

Only a few counts were recorded for this clonotype. Given a much more abundant clone one base away, this may be a read error. The chain joins TRBV6-6 to TRBJ1-2, with D tentatively TRBD1 (5 bases). The CDR3 covers 15 residues. The germline V gene has CDR1 MNHNY and CDR2 SVGAGI (reference sequence). Written as DNA, the CDR3 is TGTACCAGCAACGTCCTATCGCCAGGGAGTGGTGGCTACACCTTC. This translates into CTSNVLSPGSGGYTF.

This clonotype was counted many times. The CDR3 reads CASSLSRRGVYGYTF. The CDR3, as DNA: TGTGCCAGCAGTCTATCGCGCAGGGGCGTATATGGCTACACCTTC. The gene calls are TRBV12-3 or TRBV12-4 and TRBJ1-2, with D maybe TRBD1 (6 bases). V shed 5 bases and J shed 5 bases, with 18 bases lying between them. CDR3 length: 15 amino acids.

This clonotype was counted at least ten times. The chain joins TRBV10-3 to TRBJ1-2; D not resolved. Trimming shortened V by 1 base and J by 2 bases, and 8 bases separated the two germline ends. Germline V CDR1 and CDR2: ENHRY, SYGVKD. This CDR3 has 14 amino acids. In nucleotides, the CDR3 is TGTGCCATCAGTGAGTTGGCGGGAAACTATGGCTACACCTTC. Translated, it gives CAISELAGNYGYTF.

This clonotype was seen repeatedly, ten times or more. The chain carries TRBV27 and TRBJ2-7; D may be TRBD1 (6 bases). CDR3 length equals 12 residues. V was pared by 8 bases and J by 1 base, with 9 bases between. Germline CDR1 is MNHEY and CDR2 is SMNVEV (reference sequence). The CDR3 coding sequence is TGTGCCAGCGGCAGGGGTTCCTACGAGCAGTACTTC. Protein: CASGRGSYEQYF.

In this sample, this clonotype turned up many times. The chain combines TRBV12-3 or TRBV12-4 with TRBJ2-2; D may match TRBD1 or TRBD2 (5 bases each). V shed 2 bases and J shed 7 bases, with 17 bases lying between them. CDR3 length equals 16 residues. Here the CDR3 reads CASSLLRAGSGGELFF. The CDR3 DNA is TGTGCCAGCAGTTTACTTAGGGCAGGGAGTGGCGGGGAGCTGTTTTTT.

The chain is built from TRBV19 and TRBJ1-1, with D uncertain. The CDR3 spans 12 residues. From germline, CDR1 is LNHDA and CDR2 SQIVND (reference sequence). Trimming pared 9 bases from V and 0 bases from J, leaving 8 bases between. This CDR3 is CASRHLNTEAFF. The CDR3 DNA reads as TGTGCCAGCAGACACTTGAACACTGAAGCTTTCTTT.

Within the sample, this clonotype is medium-sized. This chain uses TRBV5-1 with TRBJ2-1; 12 bases agree with TRBD2. Germline values: CDR1 SGHRS, CDR2 YFSETQ. CDR3 length: 16 residues. With V trimmed by 2 bases and J by 2 bases, 2 bases remained unmatched. DNA of the CDR3: TGCGCCAGCAGCTTTGCTAGCGGGAGGGCCTACAATGAGCAGTTCTTC. Encoded protein: CASSFASGRAYNEQFF.